Included here is one TCR beta chain sequence, with context. As yet, its antigen is unknown. A much larger clone is a single base away; this may be a read error. These data come from a study of spatial heterogeneity in lung cancer. Points from the study as a whole: For expanded intratumoral alpha and beta TCRs, counts tracked tumor mutation counts.

TCRdb redid the calling of the 5' RACE reads with MiXCR, one entry per CDR3 protein. The table has some 96,000 distinct CDR3 sequences, approximately 4% seen once. The CDR3 contains 21 residues. Trimming removed 1 base from V and 2 bases from J, with 27 bases in between. Germline CDR1 is SEHNR and CDR2 is FQNEAQ (reference sequence). The time point: sample taken at primary tumor resection. The input for sequencing was lung tumor tissue, taken at surgery. The chain links TRBV7-9 to TRBJ2-4, with a possible D match to TRBD2 (6 bases). This TCR was sampled from a male donor with early-stage non-small cell lung cancer. CDR3 in amino acids: CASSLVKTGLPGGASKNIQYF. The CDR3 DNA reads TGTGCCAGCAGCTTAGTGAAAACCGGACTCCCAGGAGGGGCCTCCAAAAACATTCAGTACTTC.